This T cell receptor beta chain was found in a study of molecular identifiers for immune sequencing clone quantification. Whole-study results and caveats: Jurkat TCR RNA spiked in from one cell reportedly remained identifiable amid 850,000 to 1,000,000 naive cells.

In the case of this clonotype: The antigen is not known.

This CDR3 has 16 amino acids. V shed 0 bases and J shed 0 bases, with 9 bases lying between them. CDR1 MGHRA and CDR2 YSYEKL come from the germline V gene. TCRdb called the PCR reads again in MiXCR, with one record for every CDR3 protein. This table has just under 650,000 distinct CDR3 sequences, just under 20% appearing once. The source is a human donor in good health. Some libraries in this study had Jurkat cell RNA spiked in. The chain is built from TRBV4-1 and TRBJ1-3, with D hard to call. The sample comprised naive CD8+ T cells from blood, with Jurkat cell RNA spiked in. Described subset: FACS-sorted CD8+CD4-CCR7+CD45RA+ naive T cells. For the CDR3, the DNA is TGCGCCAGCAGCCAAGATTGGCAACCCTCTGGAAACACCATATATTTT. It is translated as CASSQDWQPSGNTIYF.